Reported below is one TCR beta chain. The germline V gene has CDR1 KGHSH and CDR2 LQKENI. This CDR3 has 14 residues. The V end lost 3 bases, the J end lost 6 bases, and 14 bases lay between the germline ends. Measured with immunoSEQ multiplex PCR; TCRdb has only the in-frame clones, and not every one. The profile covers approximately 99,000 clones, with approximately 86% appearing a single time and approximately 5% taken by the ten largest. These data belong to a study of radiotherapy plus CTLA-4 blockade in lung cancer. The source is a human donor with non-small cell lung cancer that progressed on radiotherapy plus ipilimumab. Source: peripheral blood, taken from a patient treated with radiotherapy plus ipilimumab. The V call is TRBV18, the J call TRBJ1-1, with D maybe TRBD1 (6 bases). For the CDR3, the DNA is TGTGCCAGCTCACCGCCGGGGGGGCTGTCTGAAGCTTTCTTT. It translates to CASSPPGGLSEAFF.